This record looks at one T cell receptor beta chain sequence and its context. Its antigen is as yet unknown. PCR employed 60 Vbeta and 13 Jbeta primers. Authors' analysis steps: Counted up in a later analysis, unique TCR beta chains came to about 80 million, with around 10 million shared. The protocol was immunoSEQ multiplex PCR, while the TCRdb copy is restricted to in-frame clones and leaves out a portion. The V and J calls and clone size are taken from that table; D and trimming were inferred from the DNA. Altogether about 190,000 clones are present, about four fifths being singletons, with the ten largest covering 5% to 6%. The data were obtained in a study of cytomegalovirus exposure and HLA in healthy donors. General study findings and limits: In a later analysis, several top co-occurrence clusters appeared linked to parvovirus B19, influenza, CMV and Epstein-Barr virus.

Per germline, CDR1 SGDLS and CDR2 YYNGEE. V was cut by 3 bases and J by 6 bases, with 15 bases left in between. CDR3 length: 15 residues. Sequenced: PBMCs. V is TRBV9 and J is TRBJ2-2; TRBD2 might be the D (6 bases). The clonotype originates from a woman aged 25 to 39 in good health and CMV-seropositive. The CDR3 reads CASSAPAWGAGELFF. As DNA, the CDR3 is TGTGCCAGCAGCGCTCCCGCTTGGGGGGCCGGGGAGCTGTTTTTT.